This entry describes one TCR beta chain. As yet, its antigen is unknown. The sample comes from a study of T-cell reconstitution after alpha-beta-depleted transplantation in children. General study results and limits: High day-60 TCRbeta diversity in some patients came from surviving recipient T cells and thymic progenitors. Among T cells one year after transplant, newly produced cells accounted for most counts and diversity. Several hundred graft clones that had expanded were reportedly the source of alpha-beta T cells about two months after transplant.

Germline V gives CDR1 MNHEY, CDR2 SMNVEV (reference sequence). The CDR3 consists of 15 residues. V gave up 2 bases and J gave up 7 bases, with 14 bases separating them. As it was prepared, the TCRbeta library received unique molecular identifiers. TCRdb ran MiXCR on the PCR reads and lists one entry per CDR3 protein. The profile shows around 800,000 distinct CDR3 sequences, around 17% of them singletons. The sequence was obtained from a male patient younger than 18 who had a stem cell transplant for acute lymphoblastic leukemia, so the T cells may come from the graft donor. The specimen comprised PBMCs, mostly from graft donor cells, sampled 360 days after TCRalphabeta/CD19-depleted stem cell transplant. This chain connects TRBV27 to TRBJ2-2; perhaps TRBD2 as D (5 bases). The CDR3 is CASSLRPSIGGELFF. The CDR3 DNA sequence: TGTGCCAGCAGTTTAAGGCCTAGCATAGGCGGGGAGCTGTTTTTT.